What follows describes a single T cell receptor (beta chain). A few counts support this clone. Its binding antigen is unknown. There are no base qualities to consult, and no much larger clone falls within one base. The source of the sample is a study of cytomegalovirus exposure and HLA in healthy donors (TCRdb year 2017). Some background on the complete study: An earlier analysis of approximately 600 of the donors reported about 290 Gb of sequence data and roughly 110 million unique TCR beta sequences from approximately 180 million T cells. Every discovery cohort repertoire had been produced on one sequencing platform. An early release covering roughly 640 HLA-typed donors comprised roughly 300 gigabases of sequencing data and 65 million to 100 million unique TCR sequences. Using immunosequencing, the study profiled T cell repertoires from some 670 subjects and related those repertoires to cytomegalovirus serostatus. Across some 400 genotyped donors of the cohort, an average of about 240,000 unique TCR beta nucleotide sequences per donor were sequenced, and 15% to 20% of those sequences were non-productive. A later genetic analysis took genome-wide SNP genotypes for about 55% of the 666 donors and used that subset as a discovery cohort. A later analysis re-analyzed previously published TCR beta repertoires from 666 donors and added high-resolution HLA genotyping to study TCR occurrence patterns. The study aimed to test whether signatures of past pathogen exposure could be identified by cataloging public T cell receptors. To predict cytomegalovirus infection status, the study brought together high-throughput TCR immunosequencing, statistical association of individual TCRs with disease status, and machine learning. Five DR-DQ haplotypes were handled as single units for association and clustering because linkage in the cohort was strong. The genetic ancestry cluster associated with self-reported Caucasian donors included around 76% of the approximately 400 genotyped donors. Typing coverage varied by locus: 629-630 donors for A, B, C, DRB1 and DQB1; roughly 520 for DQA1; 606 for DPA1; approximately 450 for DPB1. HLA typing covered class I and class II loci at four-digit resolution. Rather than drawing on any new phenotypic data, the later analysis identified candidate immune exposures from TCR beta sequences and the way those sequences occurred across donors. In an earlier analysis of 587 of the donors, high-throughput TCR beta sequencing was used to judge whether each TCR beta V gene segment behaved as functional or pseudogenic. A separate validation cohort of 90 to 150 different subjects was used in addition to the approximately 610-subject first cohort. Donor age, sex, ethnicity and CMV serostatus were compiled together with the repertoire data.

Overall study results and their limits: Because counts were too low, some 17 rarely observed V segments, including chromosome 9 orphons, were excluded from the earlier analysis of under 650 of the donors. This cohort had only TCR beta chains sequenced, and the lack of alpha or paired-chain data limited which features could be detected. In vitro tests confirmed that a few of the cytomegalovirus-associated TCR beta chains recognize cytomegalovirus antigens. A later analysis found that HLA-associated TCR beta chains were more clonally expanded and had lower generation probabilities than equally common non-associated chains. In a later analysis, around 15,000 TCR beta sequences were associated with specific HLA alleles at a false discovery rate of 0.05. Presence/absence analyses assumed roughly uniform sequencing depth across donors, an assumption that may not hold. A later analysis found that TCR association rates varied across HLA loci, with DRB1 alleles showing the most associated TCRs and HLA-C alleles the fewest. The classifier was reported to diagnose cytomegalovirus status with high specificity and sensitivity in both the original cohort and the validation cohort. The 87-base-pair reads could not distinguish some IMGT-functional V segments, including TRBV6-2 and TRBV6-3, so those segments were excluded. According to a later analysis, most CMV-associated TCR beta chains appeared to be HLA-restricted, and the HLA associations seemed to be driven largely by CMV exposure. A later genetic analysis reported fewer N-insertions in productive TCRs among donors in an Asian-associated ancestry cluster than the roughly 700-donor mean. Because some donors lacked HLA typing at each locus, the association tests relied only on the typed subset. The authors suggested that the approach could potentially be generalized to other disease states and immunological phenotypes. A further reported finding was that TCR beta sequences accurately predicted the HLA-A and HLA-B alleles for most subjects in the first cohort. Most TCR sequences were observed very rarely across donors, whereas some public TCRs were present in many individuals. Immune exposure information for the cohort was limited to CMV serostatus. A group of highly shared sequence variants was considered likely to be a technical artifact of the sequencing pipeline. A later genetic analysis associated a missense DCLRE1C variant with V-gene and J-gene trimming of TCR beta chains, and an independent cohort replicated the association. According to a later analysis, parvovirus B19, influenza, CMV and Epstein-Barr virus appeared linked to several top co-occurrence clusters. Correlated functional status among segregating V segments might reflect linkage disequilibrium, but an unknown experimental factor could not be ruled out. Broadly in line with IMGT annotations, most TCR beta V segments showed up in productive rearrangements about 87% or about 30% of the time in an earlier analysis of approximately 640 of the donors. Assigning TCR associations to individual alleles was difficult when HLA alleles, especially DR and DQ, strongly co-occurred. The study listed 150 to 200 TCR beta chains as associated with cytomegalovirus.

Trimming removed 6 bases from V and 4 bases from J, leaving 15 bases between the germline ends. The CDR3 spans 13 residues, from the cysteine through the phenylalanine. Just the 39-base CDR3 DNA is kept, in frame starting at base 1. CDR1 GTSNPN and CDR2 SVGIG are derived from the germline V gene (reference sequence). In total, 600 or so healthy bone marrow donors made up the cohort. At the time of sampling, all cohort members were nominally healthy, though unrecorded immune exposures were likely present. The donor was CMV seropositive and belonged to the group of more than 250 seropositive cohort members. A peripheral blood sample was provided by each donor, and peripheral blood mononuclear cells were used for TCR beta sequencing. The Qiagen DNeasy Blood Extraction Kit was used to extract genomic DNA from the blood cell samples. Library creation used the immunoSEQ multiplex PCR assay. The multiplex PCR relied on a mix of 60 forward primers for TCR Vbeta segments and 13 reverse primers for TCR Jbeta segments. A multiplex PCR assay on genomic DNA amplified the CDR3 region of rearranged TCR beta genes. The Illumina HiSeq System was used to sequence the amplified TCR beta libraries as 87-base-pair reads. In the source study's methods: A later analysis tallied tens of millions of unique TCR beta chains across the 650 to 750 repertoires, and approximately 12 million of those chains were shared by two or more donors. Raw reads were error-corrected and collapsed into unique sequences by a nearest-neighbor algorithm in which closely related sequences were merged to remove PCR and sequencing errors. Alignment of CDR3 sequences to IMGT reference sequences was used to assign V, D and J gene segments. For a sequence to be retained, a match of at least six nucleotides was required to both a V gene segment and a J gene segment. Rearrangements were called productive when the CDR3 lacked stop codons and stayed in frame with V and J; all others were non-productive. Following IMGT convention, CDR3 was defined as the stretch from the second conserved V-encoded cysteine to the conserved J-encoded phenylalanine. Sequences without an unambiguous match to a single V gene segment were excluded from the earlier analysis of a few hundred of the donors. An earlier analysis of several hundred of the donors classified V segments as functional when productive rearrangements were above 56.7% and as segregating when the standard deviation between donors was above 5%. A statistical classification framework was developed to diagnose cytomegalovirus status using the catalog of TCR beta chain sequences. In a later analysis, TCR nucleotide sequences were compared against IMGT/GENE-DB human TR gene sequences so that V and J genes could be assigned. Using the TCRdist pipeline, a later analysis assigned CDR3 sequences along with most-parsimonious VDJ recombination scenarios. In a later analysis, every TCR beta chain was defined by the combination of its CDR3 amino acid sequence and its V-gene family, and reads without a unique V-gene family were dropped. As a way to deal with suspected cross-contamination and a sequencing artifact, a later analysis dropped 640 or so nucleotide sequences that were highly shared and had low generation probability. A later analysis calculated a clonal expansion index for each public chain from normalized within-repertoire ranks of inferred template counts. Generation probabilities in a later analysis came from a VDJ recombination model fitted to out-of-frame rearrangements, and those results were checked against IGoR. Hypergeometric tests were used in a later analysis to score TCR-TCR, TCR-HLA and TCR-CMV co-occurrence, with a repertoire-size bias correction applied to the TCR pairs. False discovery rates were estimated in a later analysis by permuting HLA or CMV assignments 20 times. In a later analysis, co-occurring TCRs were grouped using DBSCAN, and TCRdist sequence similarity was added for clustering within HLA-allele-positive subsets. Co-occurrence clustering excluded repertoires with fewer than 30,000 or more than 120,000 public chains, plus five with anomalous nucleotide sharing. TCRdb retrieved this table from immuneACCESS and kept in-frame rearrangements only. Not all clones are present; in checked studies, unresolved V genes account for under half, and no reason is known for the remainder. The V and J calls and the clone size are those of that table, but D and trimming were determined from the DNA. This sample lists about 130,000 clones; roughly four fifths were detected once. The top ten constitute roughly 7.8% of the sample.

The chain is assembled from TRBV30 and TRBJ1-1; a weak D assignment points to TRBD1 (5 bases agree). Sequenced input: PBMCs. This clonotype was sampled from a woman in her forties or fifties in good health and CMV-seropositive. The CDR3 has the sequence CACASGGGTEAFF. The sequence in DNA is TGTGCCTGTGCCAGTGGGGGAGGCACTGAAGCTTTCTTT. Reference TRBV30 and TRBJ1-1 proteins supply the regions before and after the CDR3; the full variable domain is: SQTIHQWPATLVQPVGSPLSLECTVEGTSNPNLYWYRQAAGRGLQLLFYSVGIGQISSEVPQNLSASRPQDRQFILSSKKLLLSDSGFYLCACASGGGTEAFFGQGTRLTVV.